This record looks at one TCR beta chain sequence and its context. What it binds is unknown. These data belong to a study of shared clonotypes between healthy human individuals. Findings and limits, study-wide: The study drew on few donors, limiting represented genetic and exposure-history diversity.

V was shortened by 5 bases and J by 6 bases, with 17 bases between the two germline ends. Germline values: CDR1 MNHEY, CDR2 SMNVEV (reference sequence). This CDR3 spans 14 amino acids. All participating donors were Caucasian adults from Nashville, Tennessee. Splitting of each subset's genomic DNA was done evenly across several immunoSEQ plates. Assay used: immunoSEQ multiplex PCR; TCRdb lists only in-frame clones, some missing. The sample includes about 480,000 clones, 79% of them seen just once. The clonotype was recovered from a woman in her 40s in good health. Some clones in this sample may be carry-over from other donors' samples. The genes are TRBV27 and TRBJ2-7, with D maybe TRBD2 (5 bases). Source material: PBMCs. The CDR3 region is CASSPRNGIGEQYF. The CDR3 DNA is TGTGCCAGCAGTCCCCGGAACGGGATAGGCGAGCAGTACTTC.